The entry below describes one T cell receptor beta chain. CDR1 is MNHEY and CDR2 is SMNVEV in the germline V gene (reference sequence). The germline V and J ends were trimmed by 7 bases and 2 bases, with 11 bases remaining between them. The CDR3 consists of 14 residues. The sample is drawn from a study of blood T cell repertoires in COVID-19. In the study overall: Italy, Spain and the United States were the sources of the convalescent and acute COVID-19 samples. Sample material is recorded as cDNA or gDNA derived from T cells, B-cell-depleted T cells, or PBMCs.

As processed by the authors: How many nucleated cells were present was estimated from reference gene primer amplification. Measured with immunoSEQ multiplex PCR; TCRdb has only the in-frame clones, and not every one. That table supplies the V and J calls and clone size; D and trimming were determined from the DNA. The sample holds about 51,000 clones, around 83% seen once. The specimen was peripheral blood. The chain combines TRBV27 with TRBJ2-2; tentatively, D is TRBD2 (6 bases). The receptor was derived from an older man with active COVID-19. The CDR3 region has the DNA TGTGCCAGCAACGGAGGGAGAAACACCGGGGAGCTGTTTTTT. It is translated as CASNGGRNTGELFF.